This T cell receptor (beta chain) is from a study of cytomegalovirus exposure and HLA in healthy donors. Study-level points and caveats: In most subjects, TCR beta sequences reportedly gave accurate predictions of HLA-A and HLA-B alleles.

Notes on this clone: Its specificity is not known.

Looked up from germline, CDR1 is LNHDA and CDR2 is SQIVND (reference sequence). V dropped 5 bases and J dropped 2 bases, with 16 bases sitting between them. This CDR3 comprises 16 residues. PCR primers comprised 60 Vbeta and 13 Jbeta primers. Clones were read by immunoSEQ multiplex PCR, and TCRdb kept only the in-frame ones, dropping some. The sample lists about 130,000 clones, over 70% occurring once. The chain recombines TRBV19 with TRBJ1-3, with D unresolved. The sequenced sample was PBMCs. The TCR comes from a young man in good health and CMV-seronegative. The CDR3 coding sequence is TGTGCCAGTAGTCCGCTGGGCATGACGACTGGAAACACCATATATTTT. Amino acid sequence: CASSPLGMTTGNTIYF.